Listed below are T cell receptor beta chains from one sample, sequenced in a study of T cell responses to AZD1222 COVID-19 vaccine. Only in-frame clones appear in the TCRdb table, and some are missing; sequencing was by immunoSEQ multiplex PCR. The data show about 110,000 clones, 85% to 95% seen once. The sequencing used peripheral blood, collected on day 0 of AZD1222 vaccination. Receptor source: an adult in good health. Each CDR3 is given with its conserved first and last residue. The D gene is left open where the match is weak. A row's size may be missing; if present it is once, few, many or a size class.

v_call: TRBV2; j_call: TRBJ1-2; clone_size: few; d_call: -; cdr3_aa: CASSEDGMGRGYGYTF; cdr3_nt: TGTGCCAGCAGTGAAGATGGTATGGGTCGGGGATATGGCTACACCTTC
v_call: TRBV5-1; j_call: TRBJ1-2; clone_size: -; d_call: TRBD1; cdr3_aa: CASSLDDRGYGYTF; cdr3_nt: TGCGCCAGCAGCTTGGATGACAGGGGCTATGGCTACACCTTC
v_call: TRBV28; j_call: TRBJ1-2; clone_size: -; d_call: -; cdr3_aa: CASSKTGGGYTF; cdr3_nt: TGTGCCAGCAGTAAGACGGGTGGAGGCTACACCTTC
v_call: TRBV10-2; j_call: TRBJ2-7; clone_size: -; d_call: -; cdr3_aa: CASSDLGLTYEQYF; cdr3_nt: TGCGCCAGCAGTGATTTGGGACTCACCTACGAGCAGTACTTC
v_call: TRBV30; j_call: TRBJ2-7; clone_size: many; d_call: -; cdr3_aa: CAWDNGQDGTNYEQYF; cdr3_nt: TGTGCCTGGGACAATGGGCAGGACGGTACCAACTACGAGCAGTACTTC
v_call: TRBV6-4; j_call: TRBJ1-6; clone_size: -; d_call: -; cdr3_aa: CASSDGQGNSPLHF; cdr3_nt: TGTGCCAGCAGTGACGGGCAGGGAAATTCACCCCTCCACTTT
v_call: TRBV27; j_call: TRBJ1-1; clone_size: -; d_call: -; cdr3_aa: CASSSNTGGGFTEAFF; cdr3_nt: TGTGCCAGCAGTTCTAACACCGGGGGGGGATTCACTGAAGCTTTCTTT
v_call: TRBV15; j_call: TRBJ2-7; clone_size: -; d_call: -; cdr3_aa: CATSGGPKGYEQYF; cdr3_nt: TGTGCCACCAGCGGGGGCCCAAAAGGGTACGAGCAGTACTTC
v_call: TRBV14; j_call: TRBJ1-1; clone_size: -; d_call: -; cdr3_aa: CASSLQWGSEAFF; cdr3_nt: TGTGCCAGCAGCCTTCAATGGGGGTCTGAAGCTTTCTTT
v_call: TRBV5-4; j_call: TRBJ1-3; clone_size: -; d_call: -; cdr3_aa: CASSLAPGISSGNTIYF; cdr3_nt: TGTGCCAGCAGCTTGGCGCCAGGCATTAGCTCTGGAAACACCATATATTTT
v_call: TRBV4-2; j_call: TRBJ1-1; clone_size: -; d_call: -; cdr3_aa: CASSQAGGIGAEAFF; cdr3_nt: TGTGCCAGCAGCCAAGCTGGGGGGATAGGGGCTGAAGCTTTCTTT
v_call: TRBV3-1/TRBV3-2; j_call: TRBJ1-6; clone_size: -; d_call: -; cdr3_aa: CASSPSTRYIYNSPLHF; cdr3_nt: TGTGCCAGCAGCCCATCAACCAGATACATCTATAATTCACCCCTCCACTTT
v_call: TRBV6-5; j_call: TRBJ1-2; clone_size: -; d_call: TRBD1; cdr3_aa: CASRSTGGLNYGYTF; cdr3_nt: TGTGCCAGCAGGTCCACAGGGGGCTTAAACTATGGCTACACCTTC
v_call: TRBV9; j_call: TRBJ2-2; clone_size: -; d_call: -; cdr3_aa: CASRGGPPELFF; cdr3_nt: TGTGCCAGCAGAGGGGGACCTCCCGAGCTGTTTTTT
v_call: TRBV19; j_call: TRBJ1-3; clone_size: -; d_call: -; cdr3_aa: CATTMGPGNTIYF; cdr3_nt: TGTGCCACCACAATGGGGCCTGGAAACACCATATATTTT
v_call: TRBV29-1; j_call: TRBJ1-1; clone_size: -; d_call: -; cdr3_aa: CSVLNPRAGTEAFF; cdr3_nt: TGCAGCGTTCTAAACCCCAGGGCAGGGACTGAAGCTTTCTTT
v_call: TRBV4-2; j_call: TRBJ1-1; clone_size: -; d_call: TRBD1; cdr3_aa: CASSHLQGGNTEAFF; cdr3_nt: TGTGCCAGCAGCCATTTACAGGGGGGGAACACTGAAGCTTTCTTT
v_call: TRBV19; j_call: TRBJ1-3; clone_size: -; d_call: TRBD1; cdr3_aa: CASRTGQGANTIYF; cdr3_nt: TGTGCCAGTAGGACGGGACAGGGCGCAAACACCATATATTTT
v_call: TRBV7-2; j_call: TRBJ1-1; clone_size: -; d_call: TRBD1; cdr3_aa: CASSTTGGENTEAFF; cdr3_nt: TGTGCCAGCAGCACTACAGGGGGAGAGAACACTGAAGCTTTCTTT
v_call: TRBV28; j_call: TRBJ1-1; clone_size: few; d_call: -; cdr3_aa: CATLGRMNTEAFF; cdr3_nt: TGTGCCACTCTGGGGAGAATGAACACTGAAGCTTTCTTT
v_call: TRBV3-1/TRBV3-2; j_call: TRBJ1-1; clone_size: -; d_call: -; cdr3_aa: CASSPNGQSNTEAFF; cdr3_nt: TGTGCCAGCAGCCCGAACGGACAGTCAAACACTGAAGCTTTCTTT
v_call: TRBV7-2; j_call: TRBJ2-5; clone_size: -; d_call: -; cdr3_aa: CASSLGAGQETQYF; cdr3_nt: TGTGCCAGCAGCTTAGGGGCTGGACAAGAGACCCAGTACTTC
v_call: TRBV12-5; j_call: TRBJ2-2; clone_size: -; d_call: -; cdr3_aa: CASGLLGTNTGELFF; cdr3_nt: TGTGCTAGTGGTCTGTTGGGGACGAACACCGGGGAGCTGTTTTTT
v_call: TRBV4-1; j_call: TRBJ1-4; clone_size: -; d_call: -; cdr3_aa: CASSQEGRATNEKLFF; cdr3_nt: TGCGCCAGCAGCCAAGAGGGGAGGGCAACTAATGAAAAACTGTTTTTT
v_call: TRBV28; j_call: TRBJ2-6; clone_size: -; d_call: -; cdr3_aa: CASSLIGSGANVLTF; cdr3_nt: TGTGCCAGCAGTTTAATCGGCTCTGGGGCCAACGTCCTGACTTTC
v_call: TRBV12-3/TRBV12-4; j_call: TRBJ1-2; clone_size: -; d_call: TRBD1; cdr3_aa: CASRGTGGYGYTF; cdr3_nt: TGTGCCAGCAGGGGGACAGGGGGCTATGGCTACACCTTC